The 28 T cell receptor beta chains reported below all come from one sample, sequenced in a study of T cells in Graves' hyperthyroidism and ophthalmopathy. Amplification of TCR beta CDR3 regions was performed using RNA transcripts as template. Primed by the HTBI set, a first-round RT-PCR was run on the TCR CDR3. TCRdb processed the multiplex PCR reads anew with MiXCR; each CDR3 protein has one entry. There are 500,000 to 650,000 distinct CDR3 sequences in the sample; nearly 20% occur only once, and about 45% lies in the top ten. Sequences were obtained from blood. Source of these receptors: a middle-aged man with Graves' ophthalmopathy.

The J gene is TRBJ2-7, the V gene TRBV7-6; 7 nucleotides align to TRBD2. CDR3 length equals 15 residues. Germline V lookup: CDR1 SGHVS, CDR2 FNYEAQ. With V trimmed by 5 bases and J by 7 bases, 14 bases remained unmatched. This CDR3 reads CASSALAGESREQYF. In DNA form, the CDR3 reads TGTGCCAGCAGCGCGCTGGCGGGGGAGTCTAGGGAGCAGTACTTC.

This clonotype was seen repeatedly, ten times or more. CDR3 sequence reads: CASSFAAGGSNEQYF. The CDR3 DNA follows: TGTGCCAGCAGCTTCGCGGCAGGGGGCTCTAACGAGCAGTACTTC. The J gene is TRBJ2-7, the V gene TRBV7-9; 8 bases line up with TRBD1. Germline V CDR1 and CDR2: SEHNR, FQNEAQ (reference sequence). CDR3 length: 15 amino acids. V shed 3 bases, J shed 5 bases, and the junction held 9 bases outside the gene matches.

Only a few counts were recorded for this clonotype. In DNA form, the CDR3 reads TGTGCCAGCAGGGAGCAGGCGTTGGGCCGTACCTCGGGCCCTGAAGCTTTCTTT. Translation gives CASREQALGRTSGPEAFF. The V call is TRBV2, the J call TRBJ1-1, with D unclear. V lost 6 bases and J 6 bases, leaving 29 bases between the germline ends. Looked up from germline, CDR1 is SNHLY and CDR2 is FYNNEI. The CDR3 consists of 18 residues.

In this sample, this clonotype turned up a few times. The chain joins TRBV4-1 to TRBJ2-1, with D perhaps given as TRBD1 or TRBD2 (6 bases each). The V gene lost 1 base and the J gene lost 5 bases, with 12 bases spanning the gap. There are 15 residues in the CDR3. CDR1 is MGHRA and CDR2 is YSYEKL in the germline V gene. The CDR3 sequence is CASSQVTGRHNEQFF. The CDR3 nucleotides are TGCGCCAGCAGCCAAGTAACAGGGAGGCACAATGAGCAGTTCTTC.

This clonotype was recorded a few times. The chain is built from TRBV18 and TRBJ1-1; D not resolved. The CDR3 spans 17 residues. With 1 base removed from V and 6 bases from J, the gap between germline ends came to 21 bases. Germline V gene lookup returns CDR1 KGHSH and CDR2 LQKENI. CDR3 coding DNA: TGTGCCAGCTCACCACGGTCCGGACCTTCCCCGGAGGCTGAAGCTTTCTTT. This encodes CASSPRSGPSPEAEAFF.

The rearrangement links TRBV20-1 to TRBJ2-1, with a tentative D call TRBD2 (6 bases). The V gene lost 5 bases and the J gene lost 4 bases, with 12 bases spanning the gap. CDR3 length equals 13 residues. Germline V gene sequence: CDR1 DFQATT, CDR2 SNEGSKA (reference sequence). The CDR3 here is CSAGPGRYNEQFF. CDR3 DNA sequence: TGCAGTGCTGGACCCGGGAGATACAATGAGCAGTTCTTC.

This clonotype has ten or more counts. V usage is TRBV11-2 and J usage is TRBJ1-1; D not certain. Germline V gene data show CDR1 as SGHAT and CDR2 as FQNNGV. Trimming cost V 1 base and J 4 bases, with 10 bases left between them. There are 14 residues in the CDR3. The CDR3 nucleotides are TGTGCCAGCAGCTTAGGACGGACGAGCACTGAAGCTTTCTTT. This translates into CASSLGRTSTEAFF. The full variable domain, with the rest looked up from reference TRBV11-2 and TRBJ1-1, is EAGVAQSPRYKIIEKRQSVAFWCNPISGHATLYWYQQILGQGPKLLIQFQNNGVVDDSQLPKDRFSAERLKGVDSTLKIQPAKLEDSAVYLCASSLGRTSTEAFFGQGTRLTVV.

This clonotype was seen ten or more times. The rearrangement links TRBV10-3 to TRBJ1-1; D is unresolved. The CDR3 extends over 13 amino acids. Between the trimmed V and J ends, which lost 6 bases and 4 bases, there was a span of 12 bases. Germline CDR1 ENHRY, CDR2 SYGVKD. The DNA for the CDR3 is TGTGCCATCAGCGCAGTGAAGGGCACTGAAGCTTTCTTT. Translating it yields CAISAVKGTEAFF.

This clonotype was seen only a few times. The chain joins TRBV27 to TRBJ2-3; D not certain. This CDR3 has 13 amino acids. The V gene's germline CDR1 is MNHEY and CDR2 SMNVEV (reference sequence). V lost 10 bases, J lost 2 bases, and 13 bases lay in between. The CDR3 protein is CATSSRFTDTQYF. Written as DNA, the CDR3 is TGTGCCACCTCGTCCCGGTTCACAGATACGCAGTATTTT.

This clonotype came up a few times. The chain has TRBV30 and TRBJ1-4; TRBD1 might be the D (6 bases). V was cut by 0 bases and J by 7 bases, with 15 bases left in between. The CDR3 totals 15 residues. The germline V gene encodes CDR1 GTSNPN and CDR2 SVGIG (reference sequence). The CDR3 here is CAWSVLGRGGEKLFF. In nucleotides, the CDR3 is TGTGCCTGGAGTGTACTTGGCAGGGGAGGTGAAAAACTGTTTTTT.

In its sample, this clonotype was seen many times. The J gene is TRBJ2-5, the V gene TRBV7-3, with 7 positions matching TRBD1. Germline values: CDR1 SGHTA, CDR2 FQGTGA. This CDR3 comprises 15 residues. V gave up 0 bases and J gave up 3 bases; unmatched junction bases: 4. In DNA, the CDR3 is TGTGCCAGCAGCTTAACGGGACAGTTCGAAGAGACCCAGTACTTC. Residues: CASSLTGQFEETQYF.

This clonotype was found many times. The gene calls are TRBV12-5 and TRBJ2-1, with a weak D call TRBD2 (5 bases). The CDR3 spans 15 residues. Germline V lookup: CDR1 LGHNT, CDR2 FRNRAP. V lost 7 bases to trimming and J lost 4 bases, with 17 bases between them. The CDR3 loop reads CASAHSDFPYNEQFF. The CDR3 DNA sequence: TGTGCTAGTGCCCACTCGGACTTTCCGTACAATGAGCAGTTCTTC.

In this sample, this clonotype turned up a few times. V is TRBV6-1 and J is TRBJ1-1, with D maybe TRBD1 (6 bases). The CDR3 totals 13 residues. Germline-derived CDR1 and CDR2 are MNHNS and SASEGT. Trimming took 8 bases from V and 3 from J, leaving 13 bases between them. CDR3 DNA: TGTGCCAGCGCTAATTACAGGGACACTGAAGCTTTCTTT. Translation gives CASANYRDTEAFF.

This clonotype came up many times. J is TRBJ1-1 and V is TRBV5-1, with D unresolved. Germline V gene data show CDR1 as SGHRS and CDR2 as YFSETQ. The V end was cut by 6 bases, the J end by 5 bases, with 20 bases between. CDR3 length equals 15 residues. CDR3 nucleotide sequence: TGCGCCAGCATGGTTTGGACCTCAAGAGGGACTGAAGCTTTCTTT. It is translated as CASMVWTSRGTEAFF.

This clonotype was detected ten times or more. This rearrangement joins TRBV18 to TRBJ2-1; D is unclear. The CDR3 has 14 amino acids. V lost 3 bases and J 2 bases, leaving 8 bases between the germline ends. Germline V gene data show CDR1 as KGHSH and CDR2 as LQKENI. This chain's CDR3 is CASSPTGTYNEQFF. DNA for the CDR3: TGTGCCAGCTCACCGACCGGAACCTACAATGAGCAGTTCTTC.

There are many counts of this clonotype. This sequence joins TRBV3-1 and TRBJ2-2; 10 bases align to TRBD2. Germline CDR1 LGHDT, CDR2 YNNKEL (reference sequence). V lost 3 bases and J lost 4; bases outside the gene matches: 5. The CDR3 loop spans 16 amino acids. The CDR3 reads CASSQLAGVGTGELFF. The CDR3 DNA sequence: TGTGCCAGCAGCCAGCTAGCGGGAGTCGGCACCGGGGAGCTGTTTTTT.

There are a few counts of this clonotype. The CDR3 spells CASSHPNQPQHF. CDR3 nucleotide sequence: TGCGCCAGCAGCCACCCAAATCAGCCCCAGCATTTT. V gene TRBV4-1 combines with J gene TRBJ1-5; no clear D gene. Germline CDR1 MGHRA, CDR2 YSYEKL. Between the trimmed V and J ends, which lost 3 bases and 4 bases, there was a span of 4 bases. The CDR3 extends over 12 amino acids.

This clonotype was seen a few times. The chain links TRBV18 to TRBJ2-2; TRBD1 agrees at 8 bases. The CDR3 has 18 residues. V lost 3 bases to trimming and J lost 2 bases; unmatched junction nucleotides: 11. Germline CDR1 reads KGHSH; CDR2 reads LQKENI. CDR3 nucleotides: TGTGCCAGCTCACCCTCCTTGGGACAGGACTCCAACACCGGGGAGCTGTTTTTT. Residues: CASSPSLGQDSNTGELFF.

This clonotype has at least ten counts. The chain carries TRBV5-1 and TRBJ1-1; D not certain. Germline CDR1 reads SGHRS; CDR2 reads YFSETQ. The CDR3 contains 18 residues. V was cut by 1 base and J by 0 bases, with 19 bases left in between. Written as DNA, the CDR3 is TGCGCCAGCAGCTTGAGGTCCTTGGCCGAACTAGTGAACACTGAAGCTTTCTTT. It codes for CASSLRSLAELVNTEAFF.

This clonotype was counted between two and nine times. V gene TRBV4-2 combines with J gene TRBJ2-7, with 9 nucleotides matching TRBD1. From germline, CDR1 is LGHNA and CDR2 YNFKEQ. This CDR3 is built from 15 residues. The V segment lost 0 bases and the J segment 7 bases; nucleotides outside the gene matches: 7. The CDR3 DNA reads TGTGCCAGCAGCCAAGATCTGGGGACAGGGAAGGAGCAGTACTTC. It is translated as CASSQDLGTGKEQYF.

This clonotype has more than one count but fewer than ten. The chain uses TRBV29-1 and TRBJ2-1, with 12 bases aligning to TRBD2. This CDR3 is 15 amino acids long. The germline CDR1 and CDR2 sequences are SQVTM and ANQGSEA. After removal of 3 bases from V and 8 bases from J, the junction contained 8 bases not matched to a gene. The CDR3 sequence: CSVENGASGRDEQFF. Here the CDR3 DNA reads TGCAGCGTTGAGAATGGTGCTAGCGGGAGGGATGAGCAGTTCTTC.

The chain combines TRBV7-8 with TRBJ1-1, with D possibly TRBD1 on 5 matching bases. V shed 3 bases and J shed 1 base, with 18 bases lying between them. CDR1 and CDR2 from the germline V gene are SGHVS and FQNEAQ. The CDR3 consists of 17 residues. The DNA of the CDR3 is TGTGCCAGCAGCTTGGGGGGGGGGGGAGCACGGAACACTGAAGCTTTCTTT. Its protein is CASSLGGGGARNTEAFF.

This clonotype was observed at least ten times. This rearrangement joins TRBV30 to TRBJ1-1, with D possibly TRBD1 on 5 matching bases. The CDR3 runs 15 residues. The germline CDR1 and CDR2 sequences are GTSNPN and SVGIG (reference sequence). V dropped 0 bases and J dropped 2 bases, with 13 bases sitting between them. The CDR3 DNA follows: TGTGCCTGGAGTGTAGGGACGGAGCAAAACACTGAAGCTTTCTTT. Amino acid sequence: CAWSVGTEQNTEAFF.

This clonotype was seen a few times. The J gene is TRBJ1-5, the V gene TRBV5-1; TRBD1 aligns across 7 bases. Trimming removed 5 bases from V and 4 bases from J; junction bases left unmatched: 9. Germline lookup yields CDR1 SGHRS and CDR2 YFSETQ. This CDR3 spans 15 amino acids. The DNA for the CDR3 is TGCGCCAGCAGACAAACGACAGGGCTTAATCAGCCCCAGCATTTT. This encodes CASRQTTGLNQPQHF.

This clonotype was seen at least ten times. CDR3 DNA sequence: TGCAGTGTCCGGACTAGCGGGGGGAGGGTAGTATCAGATACGCAGTATTTT. Translated: CSVRTSGGRVVSDTQYF. The chain uses TRBV20-1 and TRBJ2-3; 14 bases are shared with TRBD2. The CDR3 runs to 17 residues. V gave up 7 bases and J gave up 4 bases; unmatched junction bases: 13. Germline V CDR1 and CDR2: DFQATT, SNEGSKA (reference sequence).

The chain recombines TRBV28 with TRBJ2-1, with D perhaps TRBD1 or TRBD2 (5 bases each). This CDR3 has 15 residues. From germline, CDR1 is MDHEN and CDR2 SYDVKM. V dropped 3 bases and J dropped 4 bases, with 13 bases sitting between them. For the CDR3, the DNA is TGTGCCAGCAGTTTGGGGACGCGGAAATACAATGAGCAGTTCTTC. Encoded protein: CASSLGTRKYNEQFF.

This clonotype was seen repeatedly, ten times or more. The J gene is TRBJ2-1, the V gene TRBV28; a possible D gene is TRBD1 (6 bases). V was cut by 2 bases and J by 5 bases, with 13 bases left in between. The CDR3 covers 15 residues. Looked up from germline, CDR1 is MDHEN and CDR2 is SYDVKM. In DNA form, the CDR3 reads TGTGCCAGCAGTTTACACGGACAGACCAACAATGAGCAGTTCTTC. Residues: CASSLHGQTNNEQFF.

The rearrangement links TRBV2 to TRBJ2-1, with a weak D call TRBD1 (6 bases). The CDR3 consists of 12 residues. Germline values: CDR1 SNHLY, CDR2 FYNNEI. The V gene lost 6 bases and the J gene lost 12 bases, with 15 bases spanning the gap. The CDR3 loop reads CASRKQGIGQFF. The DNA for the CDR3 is TGTGCCAGCAGGAAACAGGGAATCGGGCAGTTCTTC.